A single T cell receptor beta chain is shown here with its context. The CDR3 totals 15 residues. CDR1 is PRHDT, CDR2 FYEKMQ, per germline (reference sequence). V was clipped by 6 bases and J by 9 bases; unmatched bases: 9. This sample is part of a study of high-grade serous ovarian cancer treatment subgroups. TCRdb's copy holds only in-frame clones and misses some; the assay was immunoSEQ multiplex PCR. There are some 3,100 clones in the sample; about 63% occur only once, and 9.7% lies in the top ten. Tumor samples were taken before definitive surgery or chemotherapy. Sequenced: tumor tissue. The chain is built from TRBV13 and TRBJ2-1, with 12 nucleotides matching TRBD2. The TCR sequence derives from a human donor with high-grade serous ovarian cancer. The CDR3 bases are TGTGCCAGCAGGAAACTAGCGGGAGGACTCAGTGAGCAGTTCTTC. It codes for CASRKLAGGLSEQFF.